This is a list of T cell receptor beta chains from one sample in a study of blood T cell repertoires in COVID-19. The table came from immunoSEQ multiplex PCR; TCRdb's copy has only in-frame clones and leaves some out. This table has 62,000 or so clones, roughly 85% appearing once. The sequenced sample was peripheral blood. The receptors originated from a woman aged 60-75 years with acute or convalescent COVID-19. Both conserved end residues are part of each CDR3. A D gene is named only where the DNA matches it firmly. A clone size is listed for some rows: how often the clone was seen (once, few, many), or a class if it is expanded.

v_gene	abundance	d_gene	j_gene	CDR3aa	CDR3nt
TRBV5-1	.	.	TRBJ1-1	CASSLWGDIRNTEAFF	TGCGCCAGCAGCTTGTGGGGGGATATACGGAACACTGAAGCTTTCTTT
TRBV7-2	.	.	TRBJ2-7	CASSLSGVSYEQYF	TGTGCCAGCAGCTTATCGGGAGTCTCCTACGAGCAGTACTTC
TRBV30	.	.	TRBJ2-1	CAWNEAAGLWNNEQFF	TGTGCCTGGAATGAAGCAGCGGGCCTTTGGAACAATGAGCAGTTCTTC
TRBV7-2	.	.	TRBJ1-1	CASSLRPQGAEAFF	TGTGCCAGCAGCTTACGACCCCAGGGTGCTGAAGCTTTCTTT
TRBV11-2	.	TRBD1	TRBJ1-2	CASSLDGGTGVYGYTF	TGTGCCAGCAGCTTAGATGGGGGGACAGGGGTCTATGGCTACACCTTC
TRBV15	.	TRBD2	TRBJ2-1	CATSRGALGLALYNEQFF	TGTGCCACCAGCAGAGGAGCCCTGGGACTAGCGCTCTACAATGAGCAGTTCTTC
TRBV6-1	.	TRBD1	TRBJ1-2	CASSEIDRGDGYTF	TGTGCCAGCAGTGAGATAGACAGGGGGGATGGCTACACCTTC
TRBV5-1	.	.	TRBJ1-3	CASRLESENMNTIYF	TGCGCCAGCAGGCTGGAGTCAGAAAATATGAACACCATATATTTT
TRBV7-2	.	.	TRBJ1-5	CASSSRDSHQPQHF	TGTGCCAGCAGCAGCCGGGACTCACATCAGCCCCAGCATTTT
TRBV7-2	.	.	TRBJ1-6	CASSLEGGSNSPLHF	TGTGCCAGCAGCTTAGAAGGCGGCTCTAATTCACCCCTCCACTTT
TRBV7-9	.	TRBD1	TRBJ2-1	CASSSRTGNNEQFF	TGTGCCAGCAGCTCCCGGACAGGGAACAATGAGCAGTTCTTC
TRBV24-1	.	.	TRBJ1-1	CATSDPGRPEAFF	TGTGCCACCAGTGATCCTGGGAGGCCTGAAGCTTTCTTT
TRBV5-4	.	TRBD1	TRBJ1-2	CASSLAGGQRNYGYTF	TGTGCCAGCAGCTTGGCCGGGGGACAGCGGAACTATGGCTACACCTTC
TRBV5-6	.	TRBD1	TRBJ1-5	CASSSQGATNQPQHF	TGTGCCAGCAGTTCACAGGGGGCAACGAATCAGCCCCAGCATTTT
TRBV19	.	.	TRBJ1-2	CATSPGSTYGYTF	TGTGCCACCTCCCCAGGCAGCACCTATGGCTACACCTTC
TRBV2	.	.	TRBJ1-6	CASRRAANRAGNSPLHF	TGTGCCAGCAGAAGAGCTGCAAACAGGGCAGGGAATTCACCCCTCCACTTT
TRBV2	once	TRBD2	TRBJ2-5	CASSAPPGGVYQETQYF	TGTGCCAGCAGTGCCCCGCCGGGAGGGGTGTACCAAGAGACCCAGTACTTC
TRBV6-6	.	.	TRBJ1-6	CASSYPEGNSPLHF	TGTGCCAGCAGTTACCCGGAGGGAAATTCACCCCTCCACTTT
TRBV12-3/TRBV12-4	.	.	TRBJ1-6	CASTSNSPLHF	TGTGCCAGCACCTCCAATTCACCCCTCCACTTT
TRBV7-3	.	TRBD2	TRBJ2-3	CASSLGGVSTDTQYF	TGTGCCAGCAGCTTAGGGGGGGTTAGCACAGATACGCAGTATTTT
TRBV6-5	.	.	TRBJ1-3	CASNGGPSSGNTIYF	TGTGCCAGCAACGGGGGACCTAGCTCTGGAAACACCATATATTTT
TRBV11-3	.	TRBD1	TRBJ1-1	CASSLVGTGARWTEAFF	TGTGCCAGCAGCTTAGTAGGGACAGGCGCGCGATGGACTGAAGCTTTCTTT
TRBV5-4	.	TRBD2	TRBJ2-1	CASSRPNRGAGGRYNEQFF	TGTGCCAGCAGCCGCCCCAATCGGGGGGCGGGAGGGCGGTACAATGAGCAGTTCTTC
TRBV5-4	.	TRBD1	TRBJ1-1	CASSPRGSSTEAFF	TGTGCCAGCAGCCCCAGGGGGAGTAGCACTGAAGCTTTCTTT
TRBV11-2	.	.	TRBJ2-3	CASSLELAEDTQYF	TGTGCCAGCAGCTTAGAATTAGCTGAAGATACGCAGTATTTT
TRBV5-1	.	.	TRBJ1-1	CASSPIGGTEAFF	TGCGCCAGCAGCCCCATCGGGGGAACTGAAGCTTTCTTT
TRBV3-1/TRBV3-2	.	.	TRBJ1-2	CASSQERWTALNYGYTF	TGTGCCAGCAGCCAAGAAAGATGGACAGCCCTTAACTATGGCTACACCTTC
TRBV6-5	.	TRBD2	TRBJ2-2	CASATGTTNTGELFF	TGTGCCAGCGCAACCGGGACTACGAACACCGGGGAGCTGTTTTTT
TRBV5-1	.	TRBD1	TRBJ2-5	CASSSIQGGQETQYF	TGCGCCAGCAGCTCAATACAGGGGGGCCAAGAGACCCAGTACTTC
TRBV28	.	.	TRBJ1-5	CASSFSVAGNQPQHF	TGTGCCAGCAGTTTTAGTGTCGCGGGGAATCAGCCCCAGCATTTT
TRBV5-1	few	TRBD1	TRBJ1-6	CASSPLPLTGRNSPLHF	TGCGCCAGCAGCCCTCTACCGTTGACAGGGAGGAATTCACCCCTCCACTTT
TRBV7-9	.	TRBD1	TRBJ1-6	CASSLVPGGSPLHF	TGTGCCAGCAGCTTAGTACCAGGGGGGTCACCCCTCCACTTT
TRBV28	.	TRBD2	TRBJ2-3	CASSGLAGGFTDTQYF	TGTGCCAGCAGTGGACTAGCGGGGGGTTTCACAGATACGCAGTATTTT
TRBV6-5	.	.	TRBJ2-1	CASNPPNTAGNEQFF	TGTGCCAGCAACCCGCCAAATACGGCAGGGAATGAGCAGTTCTTC
TRBV5-1	few	.	TRBJ2-2	CASSLRITGSPGELFF	TGCGCCAGCAGCTTGAGGATCACAGGTAGCCCCGGGGAGCTGTTTTTT
TRBV20-1	.	TRBD2	TRBJ2-1	CSASRGGPSYNEQFF	TGCAGTGCTAGTCGGGGGGGGCCCTCCTACAATGAGCAGTTCTTC
TRBV5-8	.	TRBD1	TRBJ1-4	CASSAGWTGPATNEKLFF	TGTGCCAGCAGCGCGGGATGGACAGGGCCTGCAACTAATGAAAAACTGTTTTTT
TRBV30	.	TRBD2	TRBJ2-7	CACKRESVGEQYF	TGTGCCTGCAAGCGGGAGTCGGTAGGCGAGCAGTACTTC
TRBV28	.	.	TRBJ1-1	CASVRNTEAFF	TGTGCCAGTGTCAGGAACACTGAAGCTTTCTTT
TRBV19	.	TRBD1	TRBJ1-2	CASRRTGVDYGYTF	TGTGCCAGTAGACGGACAGGGGTGGACTATGGCTACACCTTC
TRBV11-1	.	.	TRBJ2-5	CASSLAVSTGQETQYF	TGTGCCAGCAGCTTAGCGGTTAGCACAGGACAAGAGACCCAGTACTTC
TRBV7-2	.	TRBD1	TRBJ1-6	CASSWTGDSPLHF	TGTGCCAGCAGCTGGACAGGGGATTCACCCCTCCACTTT
TRBV5-8	.	.	TRBJ1-2	CASSSTMGVRGYTF	TGTGCCAGCAGCTCCACCATGGGAGTGAGAGGCTACACCTTC
TRBV12-3/TRBV12-4	.	.	TRBJ1-2	CASSITGLHGYTF	TGTGCCAGCAGCATAACAGGGTTGCATGGCTACACCTTC
TRBV19	once	TRBD2	TRBJ2-1	CASSIDTGGEQFF	TGTGCCAGTAGTATAGATACGGGGGGTGAGCAGTTCTTC